This TCR beta chain is from a study of T cells in localized non-small cell lung cancer. Measured with immunoSEQ multiplex PCR; TCRdb has only the in-frame clones, and not every one. This sample has 9,500 to 11,000 clones; over 90% occur once, and the top ten carry about 13%. The starting material was peripheral blood, obtained before any cancer treatment. The origin of this receptor is a male donor at least 60 years old with stage III lung adenocarcinoma.

The CDR3 is CASSRDRQETQYF. The CDR3 region has the DNA TGTGCCAGCAGCCGGGACAGACAAGAGACCCAGTACTTC. J is TRBJ2-5 and V is TRBV2, with TRBD1 matching over 7 bases. Per germline, CDR1 SNHLY and CDR2 FYNNEI. J lost 2 bases, V lost 6 bases, and 3 bases had no gene match. This CDR3 comprises 13 residues.